This is a list of T cell receptor beta chains from one sample in a study of shared clonotypes between healthy human individuals. Using immunoSEQ multiplex PCR, the repertoire was profiled, and TCRdb retains in-frame clones only, with some absent. The profile shows under 650,000 clones, 95% to 97% of them singletons. The sample taken for sequencing was naive CD4+ T cells sorted from blood. These receptors all come from a woman aged 25 to 45 in good health. CDR3s include the opening cysteine and the closing phenylalanine or tryptophan. A D gene is named only where the DNA matches it firmly. Clone size is shown for a subset of rows, as once, few, many or a class of expanded clone.

len	v_gene	j_gene	abundance	d_gene	CDR3aa	CDR3nt
22	TRBV6-4	TRBJ1-5	.	.	CASSDRDITRPSASYSNQPQHF	TGTGCCAGCAGTGACCGGGACATCACTAGACCATCCGCCTCGTATAGCAATCAGCCCCAGCATTTT
17	TRBV4-1	TRBJ2-7	once	TRBD2	CASSQTSGAHFSYEQYF	TGCGCCAGCAGCCAAACTAGCGGTGCCCACTTCTCCTACGAGCAGTACTTC
16	TRBV7-2	TRBJ2-5	.	TRBD2	CASSLGPGGTQETQYF	TGTGCCAGCAGCTTAGGGCCGGGAGGAACCCAAGAGACCCAGTACTTC
13	TRBV19	TRBJ2-5	.	.	CASSSYNRETQYF	TGTGCCAGTTCCTCCTACAATCGGGAGACCCAGTACTTC
17	TRBV5-6	TRBJ2-3	.	TRBD2	CASRGDKAGYSTDTQYF	TGTGCCAGCAGAGGAGATAAAGCGGGGTATAGCACAGATACGCAGTATTTT
16	TRBV2	TRBJ2-1	.	.	CASSEFEDFLGNEQFF	TGTGCCAGCAGTGAGTTCGAGGACTTTCTCGGCAATGAGCAGTTCTTC
14	TRBV5-1	TRBJ2-5	.	.	CASSWVEGPETQYF	TGCGCCAGCAGCTGGGTAGAGGGGCCAGAGACCCAGTACTTC
15	TRBV7-8	TRBJ2-5	.	TRBD1	CASTPRTGAQETQYF	TGTGCCAGCACACCCCGGACAGGGGCCCAAGAGACCCAGTACTTC
15	TRBV2	TRBJ1-1	.	TRBD1	CASSLRTGLITEAFF	TGTGCCAGCAGTCTTCGGACAGGGTTAATCACTGAAGCTTTCTTT
10	TRBV28	TRBJ2-7	.	.	CASRRYEQYF	TGTGCCAGCCGTAGGTACGAGCAGTACTTC
14	TRBV5-1	TRBJ1-1	.	.	CASSLTIPGTEAFF	TGCGCCAGCAGCTTGACAATCCCGGGCACTGAAGCTTTCTTT
17	TRBV4-1	TRBJ2-1	.	.	CASSPHKGQGLGNEQFF	TGCGCCAGCAGCCCCCATAAAGGGCAGGGTCTTGGCAATGAGCAGTTCTTC
15	TRBV2	TRBJ2-4	.	TRBD2	CASRRLAGGKNIQYF	TGTGCCAGCAGAAGACTAGCGGGAGGCAAAAACATTCAGTACTTC
12	TRBV7-2	TRBJ2-7	.	.	CASSRSGYEQYF	TGTGCCAGCAGCCGCAGTGGGTACGAGCAGTACTTC
15	TRBV5-4	TRBJ1-3	.	.	CASSLGAGTGNTIYF	TGTGCCAGCAGCTTGGGAGCAGGAACTGGAAACACCATATATTTT
15	TRBV9	TRBJ2-3	.	.	CASSVLDSYTDTQYF	TGTGCCAGCAGCGTCCTGGACAGCTACACAGATACGCAGTATTTT
14	TRBV2	TRBJ2-1	few	.	CASCLLVSYNEQFF	TGTGCCAGCTGTCTCTTAGTTAGCTACAATGAGCAGTTCTTC
14	TRBV15	TRBJ1-4	few	TRBD1	CATSRGQGGEKLFF	TGTGCCACCAGCAGAGGACAGGGCGGTGAAAAACTGTTTTTT
15	TRBV6-6	TRBJ2-2	.	TRBD1	CASRRDRASTGELFF	TGTGCCAGCAGAAGAGACAGGGCTTCAACCGGGGAGCTGTTTTTT
14	TRBV28	TRBJ1-2	.	TRBD1	CASSAGQGVRGYTF	TGTGCCAGCAGTGCGGGACAGGGGGTGCGTGGCTACACCTTC
17	TRBV28	TRBJ1-1	.	.	CASSLSGTIDANTEAFF	TGTGCCAGCAGTTTAAGCGGGACAATCGACGCGAACACTGAAGCTTTCTTT
15	TRBV5-1	TRBJ2-7	.	.	CASSYTTGNSYEQYF	TGCGCCAGCAGCTATACTACAGGGAACTCCTACGAGCAGTACTTC
15	TRBV5-1	TRBJ1-3	.	.	CASSLVGTGGNTIYF	TGCGCCAGCAGCTTGGTGGGGACTGGTGGAAACACCATATATTTT
15	TRBV5-1	TRBJ2-1	.	.	CASSLAGHPYNEQFF	TGCGCCAGCAGCTTGGCGGGACACCCCTACAATGAGCAGTTCTTC
11	TRBV20-1	TRBJ2-3	.	.	CSARYSDTQYF	TGCAGTGCTAGGTATTCAGATACGCAGTATTTT
16	TRBV5-1	TRBJ2-2	.	.	CASSQGRGWKTGELFF	TGCGCCAGCAGTCAAGGGCGGGGATGGAAGACCGGGGAGCTGTTTTTT
14	TRBV18	TRBJ2-6	.	.	CASSLSSGANVLTF	TGTGCCAGCTCACTGAGCTCTGGGGCCAACGTCCTGACTTTC
15	TRBV2	TRBJ1-4	.	.	CASREAGVTNEKLFF	TGTGCCAGCAGGGAAGCGGGGGTGACTAATGAAAAACTGTTTTTT
13	TRBV7-6	TRBJ1-5	.	.	CASSRTPYQPQHF	TGTGCCAGCAGCCGAACCCCCTATCAGCCCCAGCATTTT
13	TRBV29-1	TRBJ2-7	.	TRBD1	CSVAGQGAYEQYF	TGCAGCGTAGCTGGACAGGGGGCTTACGAGCAGTACTTC
15	TRBV27	TRBJ1-2	.	.	CASRIQGRDNYGYTF	TGTGCCAGCAGGATTCAGGGGAGGGATAACTATGGCTACACCTTC
12	TRBV7-9	TRBJ1-3	few	.	CASSAPGNTIYF	TGTGCCAGCAGCGCACCTGGAAACACCATATATTTT